This T cell receptor (beta chain) was found in a study of technical replicates of blood from several donors. Repertoires were generated with immunoSEQ multiplex PCR, while TCRdb's copy carries only in-frame clones and drops some. The profile covers tens of thousands of clones, with roughly 98% appearing a single time and under 0.2% taken by the ten largest. V was cut by 0 bases and J by 5 bases, with 11 bases left in between. There are 14 residues in the CDR3. CDR1 is SGHAT and CDR2 is FQNNGV in the germline V gene. The receptor's source is a human donor in good health. The chain has TRBV11-2 and TRBJ2-7; TRBD2 might be the D (6 bases). The sample consisted of T cells isolated from PBMCs. The CDR3 sequence: CASSLDDGSNEQYF. The CDR3 nucleotides are TGTGCCAGCAGCTTAGACGACGGGAGTAACGAGCAGTACTTC.